The 25 T cell receptor beta chains in this list originate from one sample, sequenced in a study of T cells after posttransplantation cyclophosphamide. A marrow graft followed busulfan-fludarabine conditioning, with cyclophosphamide on days +3 and +4. Generated by immunoSEQ multiplex PCR, the TCRdb table keeps only in-frame clones and is missing some. The sample carries about 42,000 clones, roughly 91% recorded once. The source was PBMCs, collected around 60 days after allogeneic stem cell transplant with posttransplant cyclophosphamide. All receptors come from a male patient aged 55-69 years who received an allogeneic stem cell transplant from a related donor and was CMV-positive. The T cells may partly be graft donor cells.

The chain has TRBV5-6 and TRBJ1-2, with TRBD1 as a possible D gene (6 bases). The V end was cut by 3 bases, the J end by 4 bases, with 16 bases between. Germline CDR1 is SGHDT and CDR2 is YYEEEE. The CDR3 loop spans 15 amino acids. The CDR3 bases are TGTGCCAGCAGCTCAATGGACAGATACTCCTATGGCTACACCTTC. This codes for CASSSMDRYSYGYTF.

This clone was counted only a few times. The chain couples TRBV9 to TRBJ1-4; perhaps TRBD1 as D (6 bases). Germline CDR1 reads SGDLS; CDR2 reads YYNGEE. The CDR3 runs to 15 residues. V was trimmed by 4 bases and J by 2 bases, leaving 12 bases between them. The CDR3 sequence is CASSLGGPTNEKLFF. Here the CDR3 DNA reads TGTGCCAGCAGCCTGGGGGGGCCCACTAATGAAAAACTGTTTTTT.

The chain links TRBV14 to TRBJ2-7, with D possibly TRBD1 on 6 matching bases. Trimming took 1 base from V and 1 from J, leaving 14 bases between them. Germline V CDR1 and CDR2: SGHDN, FVKESK. The CDR3 spans 16 residues. CDR3 in DNA: TGTGCCAGCAGCCAAGTCGGCTGGGGGCGATCCTACGAGCAGTACTTC. The encoded protein is CASSQVGWGRSYEQYF.

The chain joins TRBV19 to TRBJ1-5; perhaps TRBD1 as D (6 bases). The CDR3 is made up of 16 amino acids. V was shortened by 10 bases and J by 0 bases, with 19 bases between the two germline ends. The germline CDR1 and CDR2 sequences are LNHDA and SQIVND (reference sequence). DNA of the CDR3: TGTGCCACCTCTTATGGGGACATAAATAGCAATCAGCCCCAGCATTTT. It codes for CATSYGDINSNQPQHF.

In this sample, this clone turned up once. The V and J genes are TRBV6-5 and TRBJ2-1, with D maybe TRBD1 (6 bases). There are 14 residues in the CDR3. V gave up 2 bases and J gave up 5 bases, with 10 bases separating them. Looked up from germline, CDR1 is MNHEY and CDR2 is SVGAGI. DNA of the CDR3: TGTGCCAGCAGTTACATGACAGGAAACAATGAGCAGTTCTTC. Its protein product is CASSYMTGNNEQFF.

CDR3 bases: TGCGCCAGCAGCGACATCAGACAGGGGAACACTGAAGCTTTCTTT. Protein sequence: CASSDIRQGNTEAFF. The chain has TRBV5-1 and TRBJ1-1; TRBD1 matches at 7 bases. The V gene's germline CDR1 is SGHRS and CDR2 YFSETQ. The CDR3 length is 15 residues. Germline trimming cut 4 bases from V and 1 base from J; bases unmatched to any gene: 7. The full variable domain, in which reference TRBV5-1 and TRBJ1-1 provide the parts outside the CDR3, is KAGVTQTPRYLIKTRGQQVTLSCSPISGHRSVSWYQQTPGQGLQFLFEYFSETQRNKGNFPGRFSGRQFSNSRSEMNVSTLELGDSALYLCASSDIRQGNTEAFFGQGTRLTVV.

In this sample, this clone turned up once. CDR3 sequence (DNA): TGTGCCAGCAGACAGGGTTACGAGCAGTACGTC. It yields the protein CASRQGYEQYV. The chain has TRBV2 and TRBJ2-7; a weak D match, TRBD1 (6 bases). V lost 6 bases, J lost 4 bases, and 7 bases lay in between. This CDR3 has 11 residues. Germline V CDR1 and CDR2: SNHLY, FYNNEI.

This clone is a singleton in its sample. V gene TRBV9 combines with J gene TRBJ2-3; 7 bases align to TRBD1. The CDR3 is made up of 15 amino acids. The V gene's germline CDR1 is SGDLS and CDR2 YYNGEE. V lost 3 bases, J lost 0 bases, and 4 bases stayed unmatched. This CDR3 reads CASSAGTVSTDTQYF. CDR3 nucleotide sequence: TGTGCCAGCAGCGCGGGGACAGTAAGCACAGATACGCAGTATTTT.

This clone appeared a few times. The chain carries TRBV7-9 and TRBJ1-2, with TRBD1 identical over 7 bases. The CDR3 covers 14 residues. The germline V gene encodes CDR1 SEHNR and CDR2 FQNEAQ (reference sequence). Losses at the gene ends were 2 bases for V and 6 bases for J; bases not matched to a gene: 6. The CDR3 is CASSLWSTGDGYTF. In DNA form, the CDR3 reads TGTGCCAGCAGCTTATGGTCTACAGGGGATGGCTACACCTTC.

The count of this clone is one. This sequence joins TRBV5-1 and TRBJ2-5; possibly TRBD2 for D (5 bases). V lost 1 base, J lost 1 base, and 11 bases lay in between. This CDR3 spans 15 amino acids. Germline V lookup: CDR1 SGHRS, CDR2 YFSETQ. The CDR3 bases are TGCGCCAGCAGCTTGATTCCGGGATCCCAAGAGACCCAGTACTTC. It specifies CASSLIPGSQETQYF.

CDR3 region: CASSTGDLMWYEQYF. In DNA, the CDR3 is TGTGCCAGCAGTACAGGGGACCTGATGTGGTACGAGCAGTACTTC. V is TRBV7-9 and J is TRBJ2-7; the match to TRBD1 covers 7 bases. The ends lost 6 bases at V and 4 bases at J; junction bases unmatched: 12. Germline V CDR1 and CDR2: SEHNR, FQNEAQ (reference sequence). This CDR3 contains 15 residues.

This clone has just a few counts. The chain carries TRBV11-2 and TRBJ1-1; TRBD1 agrees at 7 bases. The length of the CDR3 is 13 residues. In germline, CDR1 is SGHAT, CDR2 FQNNGV. The V gene end was trimmed by 4 bases and the J gene end by 6 bases; junction bases not matched to a gene: 5. This CDR3 is CASSSGDRAEAFF. Written as DNA, the CDR3 is TGTGCCAGCAGCTCCGGGGACAGAGCTGAAGCTTTCTTT. The full variable domain, completed using reference TRBV11-2 and TRBJ1-1, is EAGVAQSPRYKIIEKRQSVAFWCNPISGHATLYWYQQILGQGPKLLIQFQNNGVVDDSQLPKDRFSAERLKGVDSTLKIQPAKLEDSAVYLCASSSGDRAEAFFGQGTRLTVV.

CDR3 protein: CASNLAETQYF. CDR3 nucleotide sequence: TGTGCCAGCAACCTAGCCGAGACCCAGTACTTC. This chain connects TRBV2 to TRBJ2-5; tentative D call: TRBD2 (5 bases). The CDR3 totals 11 residues. Germline V gene sequence: CDR1 SNHLY, CDR2 FYNNEI. The V end lost 7 bases, the J end lost 5 bases, and 8 bases lay between the germline ends.

This clone was seen once. The rearrangement uses TRBV5-4 and TRBJ1-2; D may be TRBD1 (6 bases). In germline, CDR1 is SGHNT, CDR2 YYREEE (reference sequence). This CDR3 has 14 amino acids. Trimming removed 4 bases at V and 5 bases at J, with 15 bases between. CDR3 bases: TGTGCCAGCAGCGGGGGGGCAGCCCCATATGGCTACACCTTC. It codes for CASSGGAAPYGYTF.

The J gene is TRBJ2-3, the V gene TRBV13; D might be TRBD2 (6 bases). Germline lookup yields CDR1 PRHDT and CDR2 FYEKMQ (reference sequence). V was pared by 1 base and J by 4 bases, with 12 bases between. CDR3 size: 15 residues. In nucleotides, the CDR3 is TGTGCCAGCAGCTTAGAAAGGGGACTCGCAGATACGCAGTATTTT. It encodes CASSLERGLADTQYF.

A note on this clone: At one end the junction does not follow the germline gene, possibly because of a read error. In DNA, the CDR3 is TGTGCTAGCAGTATACATAGGACAGGGGGAGGCGAGCAGTACTTC. Its protein is CASSIHRTGGGEQYF. This sequence joins TRBV2 and TRBJ2-7, with TRBD1 matching over 10 bases. Germline lookup yields CDR1 SNHLY and CDR2 FYNNEI. There are 15 residues in the CDR3.

This sequence joins TRBV25-1 and TRBJ2-3; no definite D call. This CDR3 region has 11 residues. Per the germline V gene, CDR1 is MGHDK and CDR2 is SYGVNS. Trimming shortened V by 5 bases and J by 5 bases, and 5 bases separated the two germline ends. CDR3 in DNA: TGTGCCAGCAGTCGCGAAGATACGCAGTATTTT. This codes for CASSREDTQYF.

The chain is built from TRBV28 and TRBJ1-2, with a possible D match to TRBD1 (6 bases). V dropped 6 bases and J dropped 4 bases, with 18 bases sitting between them. This CDR3 has 15 residues. CDR1 MDHEN and CDR2 SYDVKM come from the germline V gene. CDR3 nucleotides: TGTGCCAGCAGCACCACGGGGGGCGCAAGCTATGGCTACACCTTC. This codes for CASSTTGGASYGYTF.

The chain links TRBV4-1 to TRBJ1-1; weak D call: TRBD1 (6 bases). V was trimmed by 0 bases and J by 8 bases, leaving 19 bases between them. The CDR3 covers 16 residues. CDR1 is MGHRA and CDR2 is YSYEKL in the germline V gene. CDR3 sequence (DNA): TGCGCCAGCAGCCAAGACAGGGGATTCGGGTTACGGGAAGCTTTCTTT. It translates to CASSQDRGFGLREAFF.

This clone has a handful of counts. The chain links TRBV5-6 to TRBJ2-2; 9 positions agree with TRBD2. J gave up 0 bases and V 1 base, and 1 base lay outside the gene matches. The CDR3 is 16 residues long. Per germline, CDR1 SGHDT and CDR2 YYEEEE. CDR3 loop: CASSLPSGANTGELFF. In DNA, the CDR3 is TGTGCCAGCAGCTTGCCTAGCGGGGCGAACACCGGGGAGCTGTTTTTT.

V gene TRBV6-5 combines with J gene TRBJ2-5, with 8 bases aligning to TRBD2. Germline trimming cut 8 bases from V and 3 bases from J; bases unmatched to any gene: 2. The germline V gene has CDR1 MNHEY and CDR2 SVGAGI. There are 12 residues in the CDR3. The DNA for the CDR3 is TGTGCCAGCGGGCGGGGGGAAGAGACCCAGTACTTC. Translating it yields CASGRGEETQYF.

The chain is built from TRBV15 and TRBJ1-2; no definite D call. The V and J ends lost 3 bases and 8 bases respectively, with 19 bases between them. The CDR3 is made up of 15 amino acids. Germline-derived CDR1 and CDR2 are LNHNV and YYDKDF (reference sequence). Written as DNA, the CDR3 is TGTGCCACCAGCAGTTATTCGAGTCCCCGCGGGGGCTACACCTTC. Translated, it gives CATSSYSSPRGGYTF.

This clone was observed a single time. V usage is TRBV9 and J usage is TRBJ2-1; maybe TRBD1 (6 bases). The CDR3 consists of 17 residues. Trimming cost V 0 bases and J 0 bases, with 13 bases left between them. Germline lookup yields CDR1 SGDLS and CDR2 YYNGEE. CDR3 bases: TGTGCCAGCAGCGTAGGGGGGCAGGTCGCCTCCTACAATGAGCAGTTCTTC. Translated, it gives CASSVGGQVASYNEQFF.

The chain's CDR3 is CASTIHYRTTKTYEQYF. The CDR3 DNA follows: TGCGCCAGCACCATTCATTACAGGACCACGAAAACCTACGAGCAGTACTTC. The chain uses TRBV4-1 and TRBJ2-7, with a possible D match to TRBD1 (5 bases). The ends were cut back, 7 bases at V and 2 bases at J, with 24 bases in the middle. Germline V lookup: CDR1 MGHRA, CDR2 YSYEKL. This CDR3 comprises 17 residues.

This clone was recorded once. The CDR3 DNA sequence: TGTGCCAGCAGCGAAGGGGGCGCGAATGGCTACACCTTC. Protein product: CASSEGGANGYTF. The genes are TRBV9 and TRBJ1-2; 7 bases fit TRBD1. V was clipped by 3 bases and J by 6 bases; unmatched bases: 5. Per germline, CDR1 SGDLS and CDR2 YYNGEE. The CDR3 runs to 13 residues.